This record concerns one T cell receptor (beta chain) sequence. The CDR3 end shows no conserved phenylalanine or tryptophan, and so a read error is likely. The data derive from a study of blood T cells in healthy people across ages. V lost 4 bases and J 5 bases, leaving 15 bases between the germline ends. Germline V gene sequence: CDR1 MDHEN, CDR2 SYDVKM. This CDR3 comprises 16 residues. Together with a sample-barcoded 5' primer, a J-beta primer mix was included in a second PCR lasting roughly 6 to 12 cycles. TCRdb passed the 5' RACE reads through MiXCR, listing each CDR3 protein once. Of roughly 1 million distinct CDR3 sequences detected, 20% to 25% appear once; the ten largest clones hold approximately 0.79%. The sample also formed part of further work on T cells of mothers and their children.

This clonotype was sampled from a girl aged 2-15 years in good health. The source material was blood. V usage is TRBV28 and J usage is TRBJ2-6; no firm D call. The CDR3 reads CASSSQEQARANVLTL. CDR3 coding DNA: TGTGCCAGCAGTTCCCAAGAGCAGGCTAGGGCCAACGTCCTGACTCTC.